The 22 T cell receptor beta chains given below trace back to one sample, sequenced in a study of PD-1 blockade in classical Hodgkin lymphoma. Profiling relied on immunoSEQ multiplex PCR, and the TCRdb table lists in-frame clones only, not all of them. Counted here are tens of thousands of clones, just over 90% occurring once; the ten biggest clones make up under 3.5%. Noted time point: cycle 4 day 1 (C4D1), after 5 to 7 weeks of nivolumab. Every single patient, without exception, relapsed after autologous stem cell transplantation, and brentuximab vedotin exposure varied. Material: peripheral blood mononuclear cells (PBMCs), obtained before the fourth cycle of nivolumab. The source of these receptors is a human donor with classical Hodgkin lymphoma.

A few counts support this clone. The CDR3 sequence is CASSLDGESPLHF. The CDR3 region has the DNA TGTGCCAGCAGCTTAGATGGGGAATCACCCCTCCACTTT. The rearrangement links TRBV7-2 to TRBJ1-6; D gene unclear. The CDR3 has 13 residues. Trimming took 1 base from V and 10 from J, leaving 8 bases between them. Germline V gene lookup returns CDR1 SGHTA and CDR2 FQGNSA. Looking up the rest from reference TRBV7-2 and TRBJ1-6 gives the full variable domain: GAGVSQSPSNKVTEKGKDVELRCDPISGHTALYWYRQSLGQGLEFLIYFQGNSAPDKSGLPSDRFSAERTGGSVSTLTIQRTQQEDSAVYLCASSLDGESPLHFGNGTRLTVT.

The rearrangement joins TRBV4-3 to TRBJ1-4; D not resolved. The ends were cut back, 5 bases at V and 0 bases at J, with 10 bases in the middle. Germline V CDR1 and CDR2: LGHNA, YSLEER. This CDR3 has 15 amino acids. The CDR3 loop reads CASSARRATNEKLFF. In DNA form, the CDR3 reads TGCGCCAGCAGCGCCCGCCGGGCAACTAATGAAAAACTGTTTTTT.

Notes on this clone: One junction end disagrees with the germline gene, perhaps due to a read error. The J gene is TRBJ2-2, the V gene TRBV5-8, with TRBD2 matching over 10 bases. CDR3 length equals 16 residues. The germline V gene has CDR1 SGHTS and CDR2 YDEGEE. CDR3 sequence: CASSLVGLAKTGELFF. As DNA, the CDR3 is TGTGCCAGCAGCTTGGTGGGACTAGCGAAGACCGGGGAGCTGTTTTTT.

This chain links TRBV6-6 with TRBJ2-7; 9 bases are shared with TRBD1. V lost 6 bases and J lost 1; bases outside the gene matches: 4. Germline CDR1 and CDR2: MNHNY and SVGAGI (reference sequence). The CDR3 sequence is 14 residues long. The CDR3 sequence is CASSPGTGSYEQYF. Here the CDR3 DNA reads TGTGCCAGCAGCCCCGGGACAGGGTCCTACGAGCAGTACTTC.

Only a few counts were recorded for this clone. The chain is built from TRBV6-1 and TRBJ2-7, with D unclear. This CDR3 spans 14 amino acids. Germline loops: CDR1 MNHNS, CDR2 SASEGT. V lost 3 bases and J 2 bases, leaving 11 bases between the germline ends. The CDR3 DNA follows: TGTGCCAGCAGTGACTACGGGTTTACCTACGAGCAGTACTTC. Its protein product is CASSDYGFTYEQYF.

The V gene is TRBV19, the J gene TRBJ2-1; D might be TRBD2 (5 bases). The CDR3 is 15 residues long. CDR1 and CDR2 (germline): LNHDA, SQIVND (reference sequence). The V end lost 7 bases, the J end lost 7 bases, and 20 bases lay between the germline ends. The CDR3: CASTTGKIPVNEQFF. The CDR3, as DNA: TGTGCCAGTACCACCGGGAAAATTCCGGTAAATGAGCAGTTCTTC.

The chain couples TRBV7-9 to TRBJ2-7; no firm D call. The germline gives CDR1 SEHNR, CDR2 FQNEAQ (reference sequence). CDR3 length: 13 residues. Trimming shortened V by 1 base and J by 6 bases, and 10 bases separated the two germline ends. CDR3 amino acids: CASSLGYVGEQYF. The CDR3 DNA is TGTGCCAGCAGCTTAGGCTATGTCGGCGAGCAGTACTTC.

The chain recombines TRBV4-2 with TRBJ2-1, with D possibly being TRBD1 (5 bases). The germline gives CDR1 LGHNA, CDR2 YNFKEQ. The CDR3 is made up of 15 amino acids. V was pared by 3 bases and J by 5 bases, with 14 bases between. The DNA for the CDR3 is TGTGCCAGCAGCCAGGGATTGGGGCAGGACAATGAGCAGTTCTTC. This gives the protein CASSQGLGQDNEQFF.

The rearrangement joins TRBV19 to TRBJ1-1; D is ambiguous. This CDR3 region has 12 residues. Germline assignment: CDR1 LNHDA and CDR2 SQIVND (reference sequence). V dropped 3 bases and J dropped 0 bases, with 2 bases sitting between them. In DNA, the CDR3 is TGTGCCAGTAGTATGGTGAACACTGAAGCTTTCTTT. It translates to CASSMVNTEAFF. The entire variable domain, with the rest obtained from reference TRBV19 and TRBJ1-1, is as follows: DGGITQSPKYLFRKEGQNVTLSCEQNLNHDAMYWYRQDPGQGLRLIYYSQIVNDFQKGDIAEGYSVSREKKESFPLTVTSAQKNPTAFYLCASSMVNTEAFFGQGTRLTVV.

The chain combines TRBV9 with TRBJ2-1, with 8 nucleotides matching TRBD1. This CDR3 region has 14 residues. V lost 0 bases, J lost 10 bases, and 6 bases stayed unmatched. Germline V gives CDR1 SGDLS, CDR2 YYNGEE. The CDR3 sequence is CASSVGTGGQEQFF. Written as DNA, the CDR3 is TGTGCCAGCAGCGTAGGAACAGGGGGACAGGAGCAGTTCTTC.

The CDR3 loop reads CAWSVQTPEAFF. The CDR3 bases are TGTGCCTGGAGTGTTCAAACGCCCGAAGCTTTCTTT. The chain combines TRBV30 with TRBJ1-1; no clear D. Germline V CDR1 and CDR2: GTSNPN, SVGIG (reference sequence). V was trimmed by 0 bases and J by 8 bases, leaving 10 bases between them. The CDR3 extends over 12 amino acids.

The J gene is TRBJ1-2, the V gene TRBV2, with D unclear. CDR1 SNHLY and CDR2 FYNNEI come from the germline V gene. The ends were cut back, 7 bases at V and 6 bases at J, with 9 bases in the middle. This CDR3 is built from 11 residues. CDR3 bases: TGTGCCAGCACCTATGCGCATGGCTACACCTTC. Encoded protein: CASTYAHGYTF.

The V call is TRBV12-5, the J call TRBJ1-4, with 7 bases identical to TRBD1. This CDR3 spans 14 amino acids. The V and J ends lost 6 bases and 3 bases, in that order; junction bases with no gene match: 4. Per the germline V gene, CDR1 is LGHNT and CDR2 is FRNRAP. CDR3 amino acids: CASGSGTANEKLFF. In DNA form, the CDR3 reads TGTGCTAGTGGATCGGGGACAGCTAATGAAAAACTGTTTTTT.

The chain joins TRBV11-3 to TRBJ2-3, with no clear D. This CDR3 region has 14 residues. V dropped 3 bases and J dropped 3 bases, with 10 bases sitting between them. CDR1 is SGHNT, CDR2 YENEEA, per germline. The CDR3 region is CASSFRTGTDTQYF. The CDR3 nucleotides read TGTGCCAGCAGCTTCCGCACTGGGACAGATACGCAGTATTTT.

This rearrangement joins TRBV4-2 to TRBJ2-3; D not resolved. The CDR3 runs to 15 residues. Trimming left V 0 bases short and J 6 bases short, with 13 bases between. Germline CDR1 LGHNA, CDR2 YNFKEQ. The CDR3 DNA reads as TGTGCCAGCAGCCAAGACACGGGTGTGGCGGATACGCAGTATTTT. Translation gives CASSQDTGVADTQYF.

The DNA for the CDR3 is TGCGCCAGCAGGATCGGAGGGCCGACGAACACCGGGGAGCTGTTTTTT. Protein sequence: CASRIGGPTNTGELFF. V is TRBV10-1 and J is TRBJ2-2, with a tentative D call TRBD2 (6 bases). In germline, CDR1 is WNHNN, CDR2 SYGVQD (reference sequence). The V and J ends lost 6 bases and 0 bases respectively, with 14 bases between them. This CDR3 has 16 amino acids.

The chain carries TRBV7-9 and TRBJ1-1; no reliable D call. V lost 5 bases to trimming and J lost 0 bases, with 13 bases between them. Germline V gene lookup returns CDR1 SEHNR and CDR2 FQNEAQ (reference sequence). The CDR3 loop spans 15 amino acids. CDR3 nucleotide sequence: TGTGCCAGCAGCAGGAACCTACAAGTGAACACTGAAGCTTTCTTT. Protein product: CASSRNLQVNTEAFF.

This clone was detected once. The rearrangement links TRBV14 to TRBJ2-5; 7 nucleotides agree with TRBD2. Germline CDR1 is SGHDN and CDR2 is FVKESK. This CDR3 has 16 residues. V was clipped by 4 bases and J by 4 bases; unmatched bases: 12. CDR3: CASSPQVGLVVETQYF. Here the CDR3 DNA reads TGTGCCAGCAGCCCTCAGGTCGGACTAGTGGTAGAGACCCAGTACTTC. The variable domain in full, completed from reference TRBV14 and TRBJ2-5, reads EAGVTQFPSHSVIEKGQTVTLRCDPISGHDNLYWYRRVMGKEIKFLLHFVKESKQDESGMPNNRFLAERTGGTYSTLKVQPAELEDSGVYFCASSPQVGLVVETQYFGPGTRLLVL.

V is TRBV5-3 and J is TRBJ1-5; 11 bases align to TRBD1. TRBV5-3 has ORF status, its function being uncertain. The CDR3 length is 16 residues. The V and J ends lost 2 bases and 3 bases, in that order; junction bases with no gene match: 4. The CDR3 sequence is CARSLRTGGPNQPQHF. The CDR3 DNA reads TGTGCCAGAAGCTTACGGACAGGGGGCCCCAATCAGCCCCAGCATTTT.

This chain uses TRBV5-1 with TRBJ2-1; 8 bases line up with TRBD2. Germline assignment: CDR1 SGHRS and CDR2 YFSETQ. J lost 8 bases, V lost 5 bases, and 6 bases had no gene match. This CDR3 has 13 residues. CDR3 sequence: CASSPGLEYEQFF. CDR3 nucleotides: TGCGCCAGCAGTCCGGGACTAGAGTATGAGCAGTTCTTC.

The chain combines TRBV6-5 with TRBJ2-7, with D maybe TRBD2 (5 bases). CDR3 length equals 15 residues. V gave up 0 bases and J gave up 3 bases, with 12 bases separating them. Germline V gene lookup returns CDR1 MNHEY and CDR2 SVGAGI. CDR3 sequence: CASSYSTPGYYEQYF. The CDR3 DNA reads TGTGCCAGCAGTTACTCGACTCCGGGATACTACGAGCAGTACTTC.

The rearrangement uses TRBV7-8 and TRBJ2-2; 9 bases line up with TRBD2. Germline V CDR1 and CDR2: SGHVS, FQNEAQ. The CDR3 consists of 17 residues. The trim removed 3 bases at V and 5 bases at J, leaving 10 bases unmatched. CDR3 nucleotides: TGTGCCAGCAGCTTCCCGCAAGCGGGGGGAAAGACCGGGGAGCTGTTTTTT. Amino acids: CASSFPQAGGKTGELFF.